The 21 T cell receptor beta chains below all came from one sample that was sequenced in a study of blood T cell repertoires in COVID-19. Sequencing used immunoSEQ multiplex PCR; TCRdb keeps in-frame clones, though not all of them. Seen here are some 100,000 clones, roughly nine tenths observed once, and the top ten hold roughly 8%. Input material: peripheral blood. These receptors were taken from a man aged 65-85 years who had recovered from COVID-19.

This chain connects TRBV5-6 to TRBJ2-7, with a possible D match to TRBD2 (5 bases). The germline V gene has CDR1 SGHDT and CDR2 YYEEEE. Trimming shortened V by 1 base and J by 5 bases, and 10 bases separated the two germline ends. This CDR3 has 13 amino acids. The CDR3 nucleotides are TGTGCCAGCAGCTTGCGGGGTAGCGACGAGCAGTACTTC. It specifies CASSLRGSDEQYF.

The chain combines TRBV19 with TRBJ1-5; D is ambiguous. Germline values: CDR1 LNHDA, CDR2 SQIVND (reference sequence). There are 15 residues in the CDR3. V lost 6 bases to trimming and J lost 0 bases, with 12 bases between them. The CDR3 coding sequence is TGTGCCAGTAGGGCCGGAGGGTTTAGCAATCAGCCCCAGCATTTT. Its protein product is CASRAGGFSNQPQHF.

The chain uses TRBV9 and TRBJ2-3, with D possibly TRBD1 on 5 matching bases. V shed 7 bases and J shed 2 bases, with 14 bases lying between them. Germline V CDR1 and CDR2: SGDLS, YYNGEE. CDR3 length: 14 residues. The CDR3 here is CASGAHRLTDTQYF. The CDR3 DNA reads TGTGCCAGCGGGGCGCACAGGCTCACAGATACGCAGTATTTT.

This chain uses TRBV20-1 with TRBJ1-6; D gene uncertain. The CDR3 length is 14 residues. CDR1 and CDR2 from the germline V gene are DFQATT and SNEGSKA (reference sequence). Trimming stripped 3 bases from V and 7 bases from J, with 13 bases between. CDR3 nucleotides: TGCAGTGCTAGTACCCCCCGCAGGAATTCACCCCTCCACTTT. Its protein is CSASTPRRNSPLHF.

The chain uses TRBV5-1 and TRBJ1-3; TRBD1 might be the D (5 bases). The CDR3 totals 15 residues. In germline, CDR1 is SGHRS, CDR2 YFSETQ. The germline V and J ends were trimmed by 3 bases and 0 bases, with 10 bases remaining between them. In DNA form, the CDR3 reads TGCGCCAGCAGCTCTGGGGCAGTCTCTGGAAACACCATATATTTT. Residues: CASSSGAVSGNTIYF.

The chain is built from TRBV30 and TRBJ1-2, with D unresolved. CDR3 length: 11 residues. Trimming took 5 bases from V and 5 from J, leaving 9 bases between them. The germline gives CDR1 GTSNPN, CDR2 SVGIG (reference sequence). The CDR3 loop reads CAWGLSYGYTF. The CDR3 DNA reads TGTGCCTGGGGCCTGAGTTATGGCTACACCTTC.

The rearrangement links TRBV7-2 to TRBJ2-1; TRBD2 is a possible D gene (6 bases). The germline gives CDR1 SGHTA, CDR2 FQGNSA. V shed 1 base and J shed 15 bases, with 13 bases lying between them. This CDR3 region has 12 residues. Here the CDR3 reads CASSLGRDDRFF. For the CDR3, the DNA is TGTGCCAGCAGCTTAGGGCGGGACGACAGGTTCTTC.

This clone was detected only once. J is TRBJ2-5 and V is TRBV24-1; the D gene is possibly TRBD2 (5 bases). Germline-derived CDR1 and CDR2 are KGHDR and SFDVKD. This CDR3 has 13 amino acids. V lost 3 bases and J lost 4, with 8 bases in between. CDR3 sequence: CATSDGGTETQYF. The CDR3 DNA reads TGTGCCACCAGTGATGGAGGAACAGAGACCCAGTACTTC.

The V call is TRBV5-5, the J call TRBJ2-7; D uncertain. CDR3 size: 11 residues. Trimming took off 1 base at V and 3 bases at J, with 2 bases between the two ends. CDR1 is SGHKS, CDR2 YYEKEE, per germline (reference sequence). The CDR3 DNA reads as TGTGCCAGCAGCTTGTACTACGAGCAGTACTTC. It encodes CASSLYYEQYF.

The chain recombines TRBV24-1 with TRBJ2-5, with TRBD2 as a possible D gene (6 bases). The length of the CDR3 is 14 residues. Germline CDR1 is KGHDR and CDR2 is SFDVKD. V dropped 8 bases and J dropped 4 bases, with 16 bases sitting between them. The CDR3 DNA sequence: TGTGCCACCAATCCCGGGGGTGGAGTAGAGACCCAGTACTTC. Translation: CATNPGGGVETQYF.

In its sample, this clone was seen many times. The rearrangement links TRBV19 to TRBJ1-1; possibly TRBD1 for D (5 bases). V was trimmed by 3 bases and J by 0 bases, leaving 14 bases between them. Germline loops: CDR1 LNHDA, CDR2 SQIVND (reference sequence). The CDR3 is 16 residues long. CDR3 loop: CASSITTGAMNTEAFF. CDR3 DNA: TGTGCCAGTAGTATTACCACAGGCGCTATGAACACTGAAGCTTTCTTT. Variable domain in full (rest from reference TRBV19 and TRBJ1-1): DGGITQSPKYLFRKEGQNVTLSCEQNLNHDAMYWYRQDPGQGLRLIYYSQIVNDFQKGDIAEGYSVSREKKESFPLTVTSAQKNPTAFYLCASSITTGAMNTEAFFGQGTRLTVV.

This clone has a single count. The CDR3 loop reads CASRSGLDSYNEQFF. CDR3 DNA sequence: TGCGCCAGCAGGTCGGGACTAGACTCCTACAATGAGCAGTTCTTC. This chain connects TRBV5-1 to TRBJ2-1; 8 positions agree with TRBD2. The germline V gene has CDR1 SGHRS and CDR2 YFSETQ. The CDR3 consists of 15 residues. Germline trimming cut 5 bases from V and 0 bases from J; bases unmatched to any gene: 4.

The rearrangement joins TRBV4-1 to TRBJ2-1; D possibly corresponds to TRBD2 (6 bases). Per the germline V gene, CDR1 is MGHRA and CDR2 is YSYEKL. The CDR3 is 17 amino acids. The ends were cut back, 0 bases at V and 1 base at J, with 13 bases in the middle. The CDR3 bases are TGCGCCAGCAGCCAAGATCTCTTCGGGAGATCCTACAATGAGCAGTTCTTC. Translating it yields CASSQDLFGRSYNEQFF.

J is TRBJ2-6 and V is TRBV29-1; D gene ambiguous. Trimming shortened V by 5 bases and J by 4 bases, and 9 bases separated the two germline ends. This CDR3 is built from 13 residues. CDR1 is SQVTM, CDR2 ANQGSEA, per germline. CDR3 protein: CSVQFSGANVLTF. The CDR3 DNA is TGCAGCGTTCAGTTCTCCGGGGCCAACGTCCTGACTTTC. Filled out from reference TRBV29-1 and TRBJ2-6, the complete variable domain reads SAVISQKPSRDICQRGTSLTIQCQVDSQVTMMFWYRQQPGQSLTLIATANQGSEATYESGFVIDKFPISRPNLTFSTLTVSNMSPEDSSIYLCSVQFSGANVLTFGAGSRLTVL.

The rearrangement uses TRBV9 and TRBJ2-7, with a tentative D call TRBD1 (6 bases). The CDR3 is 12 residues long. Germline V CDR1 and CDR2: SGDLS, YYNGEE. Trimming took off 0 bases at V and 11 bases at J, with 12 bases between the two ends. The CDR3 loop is CASSVEGGGKYF. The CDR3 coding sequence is TGTGCCAGCAGCGTAGAGGGTGGGGGCAAGTACTTC.

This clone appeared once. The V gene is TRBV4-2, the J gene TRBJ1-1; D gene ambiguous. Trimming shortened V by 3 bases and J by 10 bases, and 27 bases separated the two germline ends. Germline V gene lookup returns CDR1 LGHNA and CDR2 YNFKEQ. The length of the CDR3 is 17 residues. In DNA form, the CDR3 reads TGTGCCAGCAGCCACTCTATCTTCGATCGGCGGAGTATTGGAGCTTTCTTT. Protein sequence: CASSHSIFDRRSIGAFF.

The CDR3 reads CASSQDRLREKLFF. In DNA form, the CDR3 reads TGTGCCAGCAGCCAGGACAGGCTGAGGGAAAAACTGTTTTTT. The rearrangement uses TRBV27 and TRBJ1-4, with 7 bases aligning to TRBD1. The CDR3 is 14 amino acids. The V segment lost 6 bases and the J segment 8 bases; nucleotides outside the gene matches: 9. From germline, CDR1 is MNHEY and CDR2 SMNVEV (reference sequence).

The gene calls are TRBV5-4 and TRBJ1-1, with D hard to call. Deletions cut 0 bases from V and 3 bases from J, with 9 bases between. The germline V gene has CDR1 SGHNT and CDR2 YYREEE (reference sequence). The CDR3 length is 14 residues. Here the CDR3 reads CASSLVRGDTEAFF. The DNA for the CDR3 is TGTGCCAGCAGCTTGGTCCGCGGGGACACTGAAGCTTTCTTT.

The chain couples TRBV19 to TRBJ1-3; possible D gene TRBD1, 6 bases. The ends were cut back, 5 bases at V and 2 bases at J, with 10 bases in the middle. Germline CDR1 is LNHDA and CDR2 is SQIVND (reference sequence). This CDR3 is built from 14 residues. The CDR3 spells CASSSGAAGNTIYF. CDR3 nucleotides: TGTGCCAGTAGTTCAGGGGCGGCTGGAAACACCATATATTTT. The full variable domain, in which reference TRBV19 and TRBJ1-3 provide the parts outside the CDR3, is DGGITQSPKYLFRKEGQNVTLSCEQNLNHDAMYWYRQDPGQGLRLIYYSQIVNDFQKGDIAEGYSVSREKKESFPLTVTSAQKNPTAFYLCASSSGAAGNTIYFGEGSWLTVV.

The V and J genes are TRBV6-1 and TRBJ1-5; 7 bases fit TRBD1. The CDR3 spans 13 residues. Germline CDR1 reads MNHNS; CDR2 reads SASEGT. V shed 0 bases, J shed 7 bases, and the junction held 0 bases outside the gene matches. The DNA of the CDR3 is TGTGCCAGCAGTGAAGCAGGGGGCCAGCCCCAGCATTTT. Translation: CASSEAGGQPQHF.

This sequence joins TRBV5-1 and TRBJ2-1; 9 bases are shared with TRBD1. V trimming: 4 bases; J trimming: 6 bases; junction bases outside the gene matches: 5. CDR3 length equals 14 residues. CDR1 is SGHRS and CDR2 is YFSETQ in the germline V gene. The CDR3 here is CASSPLTGGNEQFF. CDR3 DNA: TGCGCCAGCAGCCCACTGACAGGGGGCAATGAGCAGTTCTTC.